This T cell receptor (beta chain) was recovered during a study of beta chain features in type 1 diabetes. This clone has a handful of counts. Antigen specificity is unknown. The investigators reverse transcribed all of the isolated RNA, so they sequenced expressed TCRB transcripts. Some clones are missing from TCRdb's copy, which holds only in-frame ones; the method was immunoSEQ multiplex PCR. The sample lists hundreds of thousands of clones; 11% were seen once. Findings and limits, study-wide: Patients' naive, central memory and Treg TCRB repertoires seemed closer to one another than those of healthy donors.

Sorted CD4+ subsets: naive, central memory, regulatory, stem cell-like memory (CD45RO/CCR7/CD25/CD127/CD95/CD27 panel). Germline V gives CDR1 KGHSH, CDR2 LQKENI. CDR3 size: 16 residues. Sequencing was carried out using naive CD4+ T cells from blood. The sequence was collected from a woman aged 30 to 39 in good health. The rearrangement links TRBV18 to TRBJ2-5; 9 nucleotides align to TRBD1. The J call is uncertain, as TRBJ2-7 better fits the DNA end. The DNA for the CDR3 is TGTGCCAGCTCACCAATGGGGACAGGGAGCTCCTACGAGCAGTACTTC. Translated, it gives CASSPMGTGSSYEQYF.